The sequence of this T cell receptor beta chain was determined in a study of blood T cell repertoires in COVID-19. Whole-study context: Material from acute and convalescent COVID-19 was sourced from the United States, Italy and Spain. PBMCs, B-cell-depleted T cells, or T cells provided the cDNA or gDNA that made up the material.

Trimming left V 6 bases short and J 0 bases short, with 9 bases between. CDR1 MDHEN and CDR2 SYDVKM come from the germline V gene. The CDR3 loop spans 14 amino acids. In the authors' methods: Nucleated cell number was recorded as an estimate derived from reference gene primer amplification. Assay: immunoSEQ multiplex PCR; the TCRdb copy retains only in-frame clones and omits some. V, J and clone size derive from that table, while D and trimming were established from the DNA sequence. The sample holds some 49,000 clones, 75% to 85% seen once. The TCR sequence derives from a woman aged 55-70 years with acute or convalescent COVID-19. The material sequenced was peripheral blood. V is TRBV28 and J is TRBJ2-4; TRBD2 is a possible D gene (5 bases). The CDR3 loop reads CASSPSLAKNIQYF. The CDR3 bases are TGTGCCAGCAGCCCTAGCCTAGCCAAAAACATTCAGTACTTC.